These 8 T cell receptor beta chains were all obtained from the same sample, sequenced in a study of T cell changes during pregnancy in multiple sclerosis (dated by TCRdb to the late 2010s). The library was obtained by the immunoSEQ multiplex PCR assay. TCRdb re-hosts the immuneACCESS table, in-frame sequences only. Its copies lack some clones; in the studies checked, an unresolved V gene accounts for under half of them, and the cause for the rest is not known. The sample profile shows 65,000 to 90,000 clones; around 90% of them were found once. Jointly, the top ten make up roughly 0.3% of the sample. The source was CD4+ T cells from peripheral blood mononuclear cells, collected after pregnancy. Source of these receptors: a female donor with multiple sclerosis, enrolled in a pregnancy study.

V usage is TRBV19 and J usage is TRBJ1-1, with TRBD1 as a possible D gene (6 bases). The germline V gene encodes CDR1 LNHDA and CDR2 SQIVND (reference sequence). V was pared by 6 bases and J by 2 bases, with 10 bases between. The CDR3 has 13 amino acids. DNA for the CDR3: TGTGCCAGTAGCCTCAGGGGAAACACTGAAGCTTTCTTT. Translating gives CASSLRGNTEAFF.

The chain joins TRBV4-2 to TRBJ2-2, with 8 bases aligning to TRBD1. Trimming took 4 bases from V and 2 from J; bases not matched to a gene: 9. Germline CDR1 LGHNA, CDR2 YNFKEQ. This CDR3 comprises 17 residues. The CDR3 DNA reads TGTGCCAGCAGCCTCATCACCGGGACAGGCAACACCGGGGAGCTGTTTTTT. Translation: CASSLITGTGNTGELFF.

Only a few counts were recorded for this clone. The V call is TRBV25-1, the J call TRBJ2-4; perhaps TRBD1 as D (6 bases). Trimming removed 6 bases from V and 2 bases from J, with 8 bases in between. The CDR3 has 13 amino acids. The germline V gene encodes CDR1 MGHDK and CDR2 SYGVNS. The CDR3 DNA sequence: TGTGCCAGCAGAGGACAGCCCAAAAACATTCAGTACTTC. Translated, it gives CASRGQPKNIQYF.

CDR3 amino acids: CATPGSTNEKLFF. The DNA of the CDR3 is TGTGCCACTCCAGGCTCAACTAATGAAAAACTGTTTTTT. The chain carries TRBV6-1 and TRBJ1-4; D unresolved. The V end was cut by 10 bases, the J end by 0 bases, with 9 bases between. This CDR3 has 13 residues. CDR1 and CDR2 (germline): MNHNS, SASEGT.

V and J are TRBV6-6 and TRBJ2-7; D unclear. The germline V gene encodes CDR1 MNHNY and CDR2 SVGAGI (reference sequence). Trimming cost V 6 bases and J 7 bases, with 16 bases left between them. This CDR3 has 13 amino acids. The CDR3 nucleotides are TGTGCCAGCAGCCCCCGCACCGCCAGTGAGCAGTACTTC. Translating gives CASSPRTASEQYF.

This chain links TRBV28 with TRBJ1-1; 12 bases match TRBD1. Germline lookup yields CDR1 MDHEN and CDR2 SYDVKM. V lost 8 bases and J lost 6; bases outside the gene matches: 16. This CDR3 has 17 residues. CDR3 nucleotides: TGTGCCAGCGGGGAACCGGGACAGGGGGCGGGTAGCGCTGAAGCTTTCTTT. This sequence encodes CASGEPGQGAGSAEAFF.

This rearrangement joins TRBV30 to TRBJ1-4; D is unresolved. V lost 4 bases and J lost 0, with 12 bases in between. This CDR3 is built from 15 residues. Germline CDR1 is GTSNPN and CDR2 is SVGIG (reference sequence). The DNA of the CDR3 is TGTGCCTGGAAGGAGAAACCTGCAACTAATGAAAAACTGTTTTTT. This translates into CAWKEKPATNEKLFF.

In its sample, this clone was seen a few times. The CDR3 sequence is CAWSGGGGYTF. CDR3 DNA sequence: TGTGCCTGGAGTGGGGGAGGTGGCTACACCTTC. The gene calls are TRBV30 and TRBJ1-2; D remains unclear. Germline V gene lookup returns CDR1 GTSNPN and CDR2 SVGIG (reference sequence). Trimming shortened V by 1 base and J by 7 bases, and 7 bases separated the two germline ends. The CDR3 covers 11 residues.